Detailed here is one T cell receptor beta chain. This sample was included in a study of blood T cell repertoires in COVID-19. Study as a whole: Samples taken during acute and convalescent COVID-19 were collected in the United States, Italy and Spain.

In the authors' methods: Amplification of reference gene primers provided the estimated nucleated cell counts. Sequencing was performed with immunoSEQ multiplex PCR; in TCRdb, only in-frame clones are kept and a portion is missing. The V and J calls and clone size were taken over from that table, and D and trimming were inferred from the DNA. The repertoire includes 95,000 to 150,000 clones, approximately 89% of them detected once, and about 3% sits in the top ten. CDR3 size: 11 residues. Germline CDR1 and CDR2: LGHDT and YNNKEL (reference sequence). V lost 0 bases, J lost 9 bases, and 5 bases lay in between.

This sequence joins TRBV3-1 (or the pseudogene TRBV3-2) and TRBJ2-5, with D hard to call. This TCR was sampled from a woman over 75 with COVID-19, enrolled during active disease. The sample comprised peripheral blood. The CDR3: CASSQEQPQYF. The CDR3 nucleotides read TGTGCCAGCAGCCAAGAACAGCCCCAGTACTTC.